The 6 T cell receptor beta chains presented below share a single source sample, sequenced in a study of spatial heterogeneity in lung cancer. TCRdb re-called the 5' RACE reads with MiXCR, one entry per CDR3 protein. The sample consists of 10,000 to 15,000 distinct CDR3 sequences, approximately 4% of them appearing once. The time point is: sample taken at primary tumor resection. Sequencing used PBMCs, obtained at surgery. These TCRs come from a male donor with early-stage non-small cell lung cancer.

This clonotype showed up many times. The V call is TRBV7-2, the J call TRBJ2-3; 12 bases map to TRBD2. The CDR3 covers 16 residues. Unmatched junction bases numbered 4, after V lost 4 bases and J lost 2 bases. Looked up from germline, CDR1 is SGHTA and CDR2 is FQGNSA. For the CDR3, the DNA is TGTGCCAGCAGCTCCGGACTAGCGGGGAACACAGATACGCAGTATTTT. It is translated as CASSSGLAGNTDTQYF.

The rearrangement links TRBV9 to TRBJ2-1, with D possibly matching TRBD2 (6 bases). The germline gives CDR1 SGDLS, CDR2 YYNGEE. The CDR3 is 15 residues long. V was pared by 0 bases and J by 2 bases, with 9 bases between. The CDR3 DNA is TGTGCCAGCAGCGTAGCGGCTAGCGCCTACAATGAGCAGTTCTTC. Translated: CASSVAASAYNEQFF.

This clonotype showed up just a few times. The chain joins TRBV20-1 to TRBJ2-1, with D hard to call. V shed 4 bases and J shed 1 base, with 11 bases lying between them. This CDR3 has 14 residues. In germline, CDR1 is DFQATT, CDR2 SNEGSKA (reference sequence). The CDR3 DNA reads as TGCAGTGCTATTATGTGGGGTTCCTACAATGAGCAGTTCTTC. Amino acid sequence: CSAIMWGSYNEQFF.

The CDR3, as DNA: TGTGCCACCAGTGATCCAACAGGCACCGGGGAGCTGTTTTTT. The encoded protein is CATSDPTGTGELFF. V usage is TRBV24-1 and J usage is TRBJ2-2; D perhaps matches TRBD1 (5 bases). The CDR3 extends over 14 amino acids. Germline V gene data show CDR1 as KGHDR and CDR2 as SFDVKD. V shed 3 bases and J shed 4 bases, with 8 bases lying between them.

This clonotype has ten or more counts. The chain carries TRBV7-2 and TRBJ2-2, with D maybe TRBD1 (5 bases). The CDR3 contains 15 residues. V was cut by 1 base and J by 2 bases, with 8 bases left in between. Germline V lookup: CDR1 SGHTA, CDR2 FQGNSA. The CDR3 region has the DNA TGTGCCAGCAGCTTAGGACAGTTAAACACCGGGGAGCTGTTTTTT. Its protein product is CASSLGQLNTGELFF.

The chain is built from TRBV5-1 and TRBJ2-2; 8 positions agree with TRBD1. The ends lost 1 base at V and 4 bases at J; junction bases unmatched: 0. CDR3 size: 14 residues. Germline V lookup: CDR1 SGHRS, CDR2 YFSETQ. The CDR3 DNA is TGCGCCAGCAGCTTGACAGGGGGCACCGGGGAGCTGTTTTTT. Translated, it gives CASSLTGGTGELFF.